The sequence of this T cell receptor (beta chain) was determined in a study of T cells in women clearing cervical HPV infection. Study-wide context: Case blood was drawn when the lesion was first found; control blood after infection became undetectable. Study results and caveats: CIN3+ cases had significantly higher TCR repertoire richness than controls, but evenness did not differ. Unknown T-cell numbers per sample may underlie the richness differences.

Average input was approximately 1,100 ng genomic DNA for immunoSEQ TCR beta CDR3 amplification. Repertoires were generated with immunoSEQ multiplex PCR, while TCRdb's copy carries only in-frame clones and drops some. Listed are 25,000 to 30,000 clones; 3.7% falls within the top ten. After removal of 6 bases from V and 4 bases from J, the junction contained 9 bases not matched to a gene. CDR1 and CDR2 (germline): MNHEY, SVGEGT. There are 15 residues in the CDR3. As to this clone: Its antigen is unidentified. With the read ending 3 residues before the CDR3 end, the germline J gene is used to fill in that end.

This sequence was found in a woman between 18 and 70 years old with a cervical HPV16 infection that either progressed to CIN3+ or cleared (not recorded which). Sequenced sample: blood buffy coat. The chain uses TRBV6-2 or TRBV6-3 and TRBJ1-5; 7 bases are shared with TRBD1. CDR3 DNA (partial): TGTGCCAGCAGATCGACTGACAGGGCGAATCAGCCC. It specifies CASRSTDRANQP. The entire CDR3 sequence reads CASRSTDRANQPQHF.